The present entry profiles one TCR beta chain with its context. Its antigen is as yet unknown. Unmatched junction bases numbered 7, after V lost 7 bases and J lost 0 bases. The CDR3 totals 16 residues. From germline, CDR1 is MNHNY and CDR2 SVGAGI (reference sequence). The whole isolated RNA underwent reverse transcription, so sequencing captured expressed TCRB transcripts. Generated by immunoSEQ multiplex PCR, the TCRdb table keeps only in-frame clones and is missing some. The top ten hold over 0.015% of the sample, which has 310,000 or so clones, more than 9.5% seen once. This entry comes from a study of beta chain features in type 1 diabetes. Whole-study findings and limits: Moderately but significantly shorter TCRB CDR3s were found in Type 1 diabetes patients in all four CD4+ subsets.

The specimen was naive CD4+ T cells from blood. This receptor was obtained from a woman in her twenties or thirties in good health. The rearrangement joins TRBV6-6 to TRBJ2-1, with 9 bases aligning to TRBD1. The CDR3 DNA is TGTGCCAGCATGGGGACAGGGATGAGCTCCTACAATGAGCAGTTCTTC. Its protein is CASMGTGMSSYNEQFF.